Following are 3 T cell receptor beta chains from one sample sequenced in a study of T cells after yellow fever vaccination. TCRdb ran MiXCR on the 5' RACE reads and lists one entry per CDR3 protein. The sample lists a few hundred thousand distinct CDR3 sequences; roughly 4% were seen once. This specimen consisted of PBMCs, obtained 5 days after the yellow fever booster vaccination. All receptors derive from a man aged 18 to 29 who received the YFV17D yellow fever vaccine.

This clonotype was counted only a few times. The J gene is TRBJ2-1, the V gene TRBV2; D may be TRBD2 (6 bases). The V gene's germline CDR1 is SNHLY and CDR2 FYNNEI. Trimming cost V 11 bases and J 0 bases, with 17 bases left between them. The CDR3 runs 15 residues. In DNA, the CDR3 is TGTGCCCTACCTGGCGGGGCACCCTCCTACAATGAGCAGTTCTTC. It yields the protein CALPGGAPSYNEQFF.

The chain uses TRBV11-3 and TRBJ2-1; TRBD1 is a possible D gene (6 bases). This CDR3 region has 13 residues. Germline CDR1 and CDR2: SGHNT and YENEEA. V lost 4 bases and J 9 bases, leaving 13 bases between the germline ends. DNA of the CDR3: TGTGCCAGCAGCTCCCAGGGGCTAGGTGAGCAGTTCTTC. Protein product: CASSSQGLGEQFF.

This rearrangement joins TRBV11-3 to TRBJ2-1; TRBD1 aligns across 9 bases. V lost 3 bases and J lost 8; bases outside the gene matches: 11. The CDR3 length is 16 residues. Germline V CDR1 and CDR2: SGHNT, YENEEA. The CDR3 DNA sequence: TGTGCCAGCAGCTTCGGGGGGACAGGGAGTGGGTATGAGCAGTTCTTC. It yields the protein CASSFGGTGSGYEQFF.